This TCR beta chain was captured by sequencing in a study of T cell clonality in common variable immunodeficiency. Measured with immunoSEQ multiplex PCR; TCRdb has only the in-frame clones, and not every one. Listed here are under 20,000 clones without any singletons, the top ten holding about 22%. Study observations and caveats: Reportedly, TCR beta sequences from common variable immunodeficiency showed fewer deletions and N-nucleotide insertions. CVID subjects showed higher TCRbeta clonality than healthy controls.

Diagnosis required reduced IgG, IgA and/or IgM with specific antibody deficiency. The CVID group had around 16 females and about 30 males, mean age around 42. Replacement immunoglobulin had been given to every CVID subject for at least one year. The CDR3 is 15 residues long. V shed 5 bases, J shed 3 bases, and the junction held 9 bases outside the gene matches. The germline V gene encodes CDR1 SGHTA and CDR2 FQGNSA. This clone was recorded a few times. Its antigen remains unknown. The read is 3 residues too short to cover the CDR3 end, so that end is filled in from the germline J gene. The clonotype originates from a human donor with common variable immunodeficiency. The chain has TRBV7-2 and TRBJ2-7; 8 nucleotides line up with TRBD1. Sequencing was performed on peripheral blood mononuclear cells. The sequenced CDR3 bases are TGTGCCAGCAGCAACCCTCGGACAGGGAACTACGAG. This sequence encodes CASSNPRTGNYE. The entire CDR3 protein is CASSNPRTGNYEQYF.